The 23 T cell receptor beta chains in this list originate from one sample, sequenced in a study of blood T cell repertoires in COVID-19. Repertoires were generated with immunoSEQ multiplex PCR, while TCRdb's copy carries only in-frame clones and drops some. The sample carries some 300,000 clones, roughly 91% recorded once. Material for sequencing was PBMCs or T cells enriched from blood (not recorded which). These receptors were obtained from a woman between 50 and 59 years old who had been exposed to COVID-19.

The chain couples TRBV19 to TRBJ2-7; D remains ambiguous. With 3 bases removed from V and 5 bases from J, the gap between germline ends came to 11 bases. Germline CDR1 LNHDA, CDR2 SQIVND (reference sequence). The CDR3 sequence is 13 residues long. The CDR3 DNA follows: TGTGCCAGTAGTATCTTCGGCGGCGACGAGCAGTACTTC. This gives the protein CASSIFGGDEQYF. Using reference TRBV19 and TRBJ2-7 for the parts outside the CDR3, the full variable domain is DGGITQSPKYLFRKEGQNVTLSCEQNLNHDAMYWYRQDPGQGLRLIYYSQIVNDFQKGDIAEGYSVSREKKESFPLTVTSAQKNPTAFYLCASSIFGGDEQYFGPGTRLTVT.

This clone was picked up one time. The CDR3 sequence: CASSDPSYGYTF. The CDR3, as DNA: TGTGCCAGCAGTGACCCGTCCTATGGCTACACCTTC. The gene calls are TRBV6-4 and TRBJ1-2; D remains unclear. This CDR3 spans 12 amino acids. V shed 2 bases and J shed 4 bases, with 5 bases lying between them. In germline, CDR1 is MRHNA, CDR2 SNTAGT.

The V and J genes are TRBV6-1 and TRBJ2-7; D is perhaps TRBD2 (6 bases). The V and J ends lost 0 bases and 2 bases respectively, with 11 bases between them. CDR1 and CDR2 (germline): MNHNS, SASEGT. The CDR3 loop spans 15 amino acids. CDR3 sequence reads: CASSEAGGKPYEQYF. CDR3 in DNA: TGTGCCAGCAGTGAAGCGGGGGGAAAACCCTACGAGCAGTACTTC.

CDR3 sequence (DNA): TGCGCCAGCAGCCGAAATCAGAGGGACACTGAAGCTTTCTTT. Translated, it gives CASSRNQRDTEAFF. The V and J genes are TRBV5-1 and TRBJ1-1; D is ambiguous. The V and J ends lost 4 bases and 3 bases respectively, with 13 bases between them. CDR3 size: 14 residues. The germline CDR1 and CDR2 sequences are SGHRS and YFSETQ.

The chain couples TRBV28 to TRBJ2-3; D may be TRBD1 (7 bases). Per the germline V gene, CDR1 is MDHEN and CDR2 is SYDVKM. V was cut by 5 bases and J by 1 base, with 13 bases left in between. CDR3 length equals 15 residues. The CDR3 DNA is TGTGCCAGCAGTCAGGGGGGCTGGGGCACAGATACGCAGTATTTT. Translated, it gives CASSQGGWGTDTQYF.

CDR3 protein: CATGVGNQPQHF. CDR3 nucleotides: TGTGCCACAGGGGTTGGCAATCAGCCCCAGCATTTT. This chain links TRBV15 with TRBJ1-5, with D possibly matching TRBD1 (5 bases). The V gene's germline CDR1 is LNHNV and CDR2 YYDKDF (reference sequence). Between the trimmed V and J ends, which lost 9 bases and 2 bases, there was a span of 8 bases. The CDR3 covers 12 residues.

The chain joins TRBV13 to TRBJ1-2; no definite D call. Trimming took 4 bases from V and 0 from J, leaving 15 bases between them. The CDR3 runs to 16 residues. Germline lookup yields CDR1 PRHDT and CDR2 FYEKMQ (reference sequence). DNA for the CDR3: TGTGCCAGCAGCTCGACCCAAGCGATAGCTAACTATGGCTACACCTTC. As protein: CASSSTQAIANYGYTF.

CDR3 region: CASSLEGGGGQETQYF. The DNA for the CDR3 is TGCGCCAGCAGCTTGGAGGGTGGCGGGGGGCAAGAGACCCAGTACTTC. The J gene is TRBJ2-5, the V gene TRBV5-1; 8 positions match TRBD2. Unmatched junction bases numbered 6, after V lost 0 bases and J lost 2 bases. The germline V gene encodes CDR1 SGHRS and CDR2 YFSETQ. The CDR3 is 16 residues long.

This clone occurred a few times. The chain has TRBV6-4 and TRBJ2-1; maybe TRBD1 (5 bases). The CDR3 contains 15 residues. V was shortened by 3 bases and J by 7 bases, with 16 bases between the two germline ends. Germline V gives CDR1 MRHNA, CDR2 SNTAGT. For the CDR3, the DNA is TGTGCCAGCAGTGAGGAATCAGGGTCTCCGAATGAGCAGTTCTTC. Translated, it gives CASSEESGSPNEQFF.

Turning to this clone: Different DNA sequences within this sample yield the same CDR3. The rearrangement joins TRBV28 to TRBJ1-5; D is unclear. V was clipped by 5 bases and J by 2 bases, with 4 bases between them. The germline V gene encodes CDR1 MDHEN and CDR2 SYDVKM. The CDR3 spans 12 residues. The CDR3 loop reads CASSRGNQPQHF. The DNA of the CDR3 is TGTGCCAGCAGTCGAGGCAATCAGCCCCAGCATTTT.

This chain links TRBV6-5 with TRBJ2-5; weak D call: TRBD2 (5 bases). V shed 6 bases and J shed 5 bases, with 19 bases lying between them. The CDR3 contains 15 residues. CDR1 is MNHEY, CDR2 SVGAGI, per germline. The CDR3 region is CASRRATAGRETQYF. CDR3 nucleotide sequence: TGTGCCAGCAGAAGGGCTACCGCGGGCCGGGAGACCCAGTACTTC.

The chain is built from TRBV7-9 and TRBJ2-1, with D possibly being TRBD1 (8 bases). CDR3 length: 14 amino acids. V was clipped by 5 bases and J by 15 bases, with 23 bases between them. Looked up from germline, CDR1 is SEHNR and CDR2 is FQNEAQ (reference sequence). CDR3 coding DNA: TGTGCCAGCAGCAACCTCGGGGGGACAGGCATTTCGTTCTTC. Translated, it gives CASSNLGGTGISFF.

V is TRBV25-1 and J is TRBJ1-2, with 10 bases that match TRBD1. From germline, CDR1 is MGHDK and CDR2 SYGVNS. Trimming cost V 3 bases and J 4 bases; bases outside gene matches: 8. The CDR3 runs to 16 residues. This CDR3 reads CASSEARQGATYGYTF. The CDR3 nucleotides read TGTGCCAGCAGTGAGGCCCGACAGGGGGCAACCTATGGCTACACCTTC.

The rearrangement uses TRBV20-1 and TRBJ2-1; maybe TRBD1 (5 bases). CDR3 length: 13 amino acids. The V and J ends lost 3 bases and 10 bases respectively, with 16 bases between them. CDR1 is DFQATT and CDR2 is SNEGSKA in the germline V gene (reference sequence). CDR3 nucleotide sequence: TGCAGTGCTAGTGCCTTACAGGTAATCGAGCAGTTCTTC. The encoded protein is CSASALQVIEQFF.

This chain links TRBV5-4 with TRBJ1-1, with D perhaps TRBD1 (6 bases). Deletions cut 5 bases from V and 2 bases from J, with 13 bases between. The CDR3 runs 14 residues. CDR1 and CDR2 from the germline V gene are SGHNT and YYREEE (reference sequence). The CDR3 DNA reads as TGTGCCAGCAGTTCCAACAGGGTAAACACTGAAGCTTTCTTT. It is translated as CASSSNRVNTEAFF.

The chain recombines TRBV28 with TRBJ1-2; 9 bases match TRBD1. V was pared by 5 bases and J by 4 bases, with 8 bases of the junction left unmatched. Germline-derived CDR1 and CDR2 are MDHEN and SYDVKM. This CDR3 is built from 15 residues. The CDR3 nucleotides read TGTGCCAGCAGTCCTCTCGGACAGGGGAGCTATGGCTACACCTTC. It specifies CASSPLGQGSYGYTF.

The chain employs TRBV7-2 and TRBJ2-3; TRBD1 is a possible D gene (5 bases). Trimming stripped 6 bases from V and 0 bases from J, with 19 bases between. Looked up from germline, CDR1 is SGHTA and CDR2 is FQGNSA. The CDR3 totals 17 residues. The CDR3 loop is CASSHRLLGSSTDTQYF. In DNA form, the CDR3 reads TGTGCCAGCAGTCACAGGCTCCTAGGCTCGAGCACAGATACGCAGTATTTT.

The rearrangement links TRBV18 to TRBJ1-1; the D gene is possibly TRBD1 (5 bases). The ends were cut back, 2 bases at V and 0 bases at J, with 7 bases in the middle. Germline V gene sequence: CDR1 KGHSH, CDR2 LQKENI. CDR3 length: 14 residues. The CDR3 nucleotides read TGTGCCAGCTCACCAAGACAGATGAACACTGAAGCTTTCTTT. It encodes CASSPRQMNTEAFF.

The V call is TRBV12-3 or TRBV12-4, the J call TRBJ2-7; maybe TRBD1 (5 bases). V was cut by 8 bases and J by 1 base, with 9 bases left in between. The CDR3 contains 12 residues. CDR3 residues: CASGDSSYEQYF. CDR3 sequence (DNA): TGTGCCAGCGGAGACAGTTCCTACGAGCAGTACTTC.

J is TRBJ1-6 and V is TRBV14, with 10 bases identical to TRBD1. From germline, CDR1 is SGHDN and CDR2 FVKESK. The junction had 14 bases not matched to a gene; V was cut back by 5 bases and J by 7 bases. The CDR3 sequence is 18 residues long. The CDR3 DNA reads TGTGCCAGCAGCGGGACAGGGGATCGGACAGTGGTGAATTCACCCCTCCACTTT. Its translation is CASSGTGDRTVVNSPLHF.

Here the CDR3 reads CASSDSGNTEAFF. The CDR3 bases are TGTGCCAGCAGTGATTCAGGGAACACTGAAGCTTTCTTT. The chain is built from TRBV28 and TRBJ1-1; D uncertain. Germline V lookup: CDR1 MDHEN, CDR2 SYDVKM. V lost 5 bases to trimming and J lost 1 base, with 8 bases between them. The CDR3 has 13 amino acids.

The CDR3 spells CASKSTGFSSNQPQHF. In nucleotides, the CDR3 is TGTGCCAGTAAATCCACAGGTTTCTCTAGCAATCAGCCCCAGCATTTT. The chain employs TRBV28 and TRBJ1-5; TRBD1 is a possible D gene (5 bases). CDR3 length equals 16 residues. Germline CDR1 reads MDHEN; CDR2 reads SYDVKM. V lost 9 bases, J lost 0 bases, and 18 bases lay in between. Supplemented by reference TRBV28 and TRBJ1-5, the full variable domain reads DVKVTQSSRYLVKRTGEKVFLECVQDMDHENMFWYRQDPGLGLRLIYFSYDVKMKEKGDIPEGYSVSREKKERFSLILESASTNQTSMYLCASKSTGFSSNQPQHFGDGTRLSIL.

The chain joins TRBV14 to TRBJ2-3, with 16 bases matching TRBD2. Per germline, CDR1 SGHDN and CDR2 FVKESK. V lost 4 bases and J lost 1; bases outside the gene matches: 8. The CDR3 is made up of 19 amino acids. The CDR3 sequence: CASSPGLAGGPRGTDTQYF. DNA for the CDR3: TGTGCCAGCAGCCCGGGACTAGCGGGGGGGCCGAGAGGCACAGATACGCAGTATTTT. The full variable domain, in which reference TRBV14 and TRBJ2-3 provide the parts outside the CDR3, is EAGVTQFPSHSVIEKGQTVTLRCDPISGHDNLYWYRRVMGKEIKFLLHFVKESKQDESGMPNNRFLAERTGGTYSTLKVQPAELEDSGVYFCASSPGLAGGPRGTDTQYFGPGTRLTVL.